The next 17 T cell receptor beta chains were all read from a single sample in a study of graft-versus-host responses after intestinal transplantation. Assay used: immunoSEQ multiplex PCR; TCRdb lists only in-frame clones, some missing. Of over 100,000 clones listed, 85% to 95% are singletons. What these receptors recognize is not known. This material consisted of unstimulated CD8+ T cells sorted from spleen or lymph node cells, taken before transplant. All receptors come from a human donor who was the organ donor for an intestinal transplant.

The V and J genes are TRBV9 and TRBJ1-3; D gene unclear. CDR3 length: 14 amino acids. V lost 6 bases to trimming and J lost 4 bases, with 14 bases between them. Looked up from germline, CDR1 is SGDLS and CDR2 is YYNGEE. The CDR3 loop reads CASTHGESGNTIYF. The CDR3 bases are TGTGCCAGCACCCATGGGGAATCCGGAAACACCATATATTTT.

The gene calls are TRBV7-8 and TRBJ2-1; 8 positions agree with TRBD1. The trim removed 2 bases at V and 4 bases at J, leaving 10 bases unmatched. This CDR3 contains 17 residues. CDR1 and CDR2 (germline): SGHVS, FQNEAQ. In nucleotides, the CDR3 is TGTGCCAGCAGCTTAACCCCGGACAGGGACCGTTACAATGAGCAGTTCTTC. This sequence encodes CASSLTPDRDRYNEQFF.

The chain uses TRBV7-2 and TRBJ2-1; TRBD2 aligns across 10 bases. Germline V CDR1 and CDR2: SGHTA, FQGNSA. The CDR3 contains 16 residues. V shed 3 bases and J 0 bases; nucleotides not matched to a gene: 2. CDR3 sequence reads: CASSFSSGSSYNEQFF. The CDR3 coding sequence is TGTGCCAGCAGCTTTTCTAGCGGGAGCTCCTACAATGAGCAGTTCTTC. The full variable domain, with the rest looked up from reference TRBV7-2 and TRBJ2-1, is GAGVSQSPSNKVTEKGKDVELRCDPISGHTALYWYRQSLGQGLEFLIYFQGNSAPDKSGLPSDRFSAERTGGSVSTLTIQRTQQEDSAVYLCASSFSSGSSYNEQFFGPGTRLTVL.

The chain is built from TRBV5-6 and TRBJ1-5; 7 bases are a match to TRBD1. There are 16 residues in the CDR3. V gave up 1 base and J gave up 4 bases; unmatched junction bases: 8. Per the germline V gene, CDR1 is SGHDT and CDR2 is YYEEEE. CDR3 nucleotides: TGTGCCAGCAGCTTGTCGACAGGGAGTTGGAATCAGCCCCAGCATTTT. Protein product: CASSLSTGSWNQPQHF.

The V gene is TRBV4-2, the J gene TRBJ2-1; 9 bases match TRBD2. Per germline, CDR1 LGHNA and CDR2 YNFKEQ. The CDR3 extends over 16 amino acids. V was clipped by 0 bases and J by 6 bases; unmatched bases: 6. In DNA, the CDR3 is TGTGCCAGCAGCCAAGATAGCGGGAGCGGGGGCAATGAGCAGTTCTTC. Its protein product is CASSQDSGSGGNEQFF.

The chain has TRBV5-8 and TRBJ1-3; D is undetermined. Germline assignment: CDR1 SGHTS and CDR2 YDEGEE. V lost 4 bases, J lost 4 bases, and 9 bases lay in between. The CDR3 totals 13 residues. CDR3 sequence (DNA): TGTGCCAGCAGCGTCTGGGGAGGAAACACCATATATTTT. Its protein product is CASSVWGGNTIYF.

This rearrangement joins TRBV4-1 to TRBJ2-3; TRBD2 agrees at 10 bases. Germline V gives CDR1 MGHRA, CDR2 YSYEKL. The CDR3 is made up of 15 amino acids. V shed 1 base, J shed 6 bases, and the junction held 4 bases outside the gene matches. The CDR3 DNA reads as TGCGCCAGCAGCCAAGCACTAGCGGGGTCGGATACGCAGTATTTT. The encoded protein is CASSQALAGSDTQYF.

V usage is TRBV7-6 and J usage is TRBJ2-1; 11 bases are a match to TRBD2. V shed 5 bases, J shed 4 bases, and the junction held 4 bases outside the gene matches. The CDR3 extends over 15 amino acids. Germline CDR1 is SGHVS and CDR2 is FNYEAQ. CDR3 nucleotide sequence: TGTGCCAGCAGCCTAGGGACTAGCGGTTACAATGAGCAGTTCTTC. This translates into CASSLGTSGYNEQFF.

This clone occurred once. The CDR3 does not end in the conserved phenylalanine or tryptophan, so this is likely a read error. This chain links TRBV5-1 with TRBJ2-7; 9 bases agree with TRBD1. V trimming: 0 bases; J trimming: 2 bases; junction bases outside the gene matches: 0. Germline V gene data show CDR1 as SGHRS and CDR2 as YFSETQ. The CDR3 extends over 14 amino acids. The CDR3 DNA is TGCGCCAGCAGCTTGGGACAGGGGGCCTACGAGCAGTACCTC. This gives the protein CASSLGQGAYEQYL.

The chain recombines TRBV5-1 with TRBJ1-1, with D unclear. Germline V gene sequence: CDR1 SGHRS, CDR2 YFSETQ. With 0 bases removed from V and 0 bases from J, the gap between germline ends came to 12 bases. The CDR3 is 16 residues long. CDR3 amino acids: CASSLVNRLMNTEAFF. For the CDR3, the DNA is TGCGCCAGCAGCTTGGTTAATAGACTAATGAACACTGAAGCTTTCTTT.

The sample holds a few counts of this clone. V gene TRBV19 combines with J gene TRBJ2-7; 9 nucleotides match TRBD1. Germline V gene sequence: CDR1 LNHDA, CDR2 SQIVND (reference sequence). This CDR3 is built from 15 residues. V lost 3 bases, J lost 4 bases, and 7 bases stayed unmatched. Written as DNA, the CDR3 is TGTGCCAGTAGTATCACCGGGACAGGGTATTACGAGCAGTACTTC. As protein: CASSITGTGYYEQYF.

The chain links TRBV7-2 to TRBJ1-2, with 8 bases identical to TRBD1. J was trimmed by 5 bases and V by 0 bases; bases with no gene match: 11. CDR3 size: 17 residues. Germline loops: CDR1 SGHTA, CDR2 FQGNSA. CDR3 residues: CASSLAPGGASPYGYTF. The CDR3 coding sequence is TGTGCCAGCAGCTTAGCCCCAGGGGGCGCAAGTCCATATGGCTACACCTTC.

The chain employs TRBV19 and TRBJ2-7; D is tentatively TRBD1 or TRBD2 (5 bases each). The CDR3 extends over 11 amino acids. V was pared by 10 bases and J by 6 bases, with 13 bases between. The germline CDR1 and CDR2 sequences are LNHDA and SQIVND (reference sequence). The CDR3 is CAIWDAGEQYF. The CDR3, as DNA: TGTGCCATTTGGGACGCCGGCGAGCAGTACTTC.

The chain is built from TRBV27 and TRBJ1-2; D not certain. Germline loops: CDR1 MNHEY, CDR2 SMNVEV (reference sequence). The CDR3 totals 13 residues. V shed 4 bases and J shed 0 bases, with 6 bases lying between them. The CDR3 nucleotides are TGTGCCAGCAGTTCAACAGCTAACTATGGCTACACCTTC. It specifies CASSSTANYGYTF.

The rearrangement joins TRBV28 to TRBJ2-1; perhaps TRBD2 as D (6 bases). Germline loops: CDR1 MDHEN, CDR2 SYDVKM. The V end lost 2 bases, the J end lost 1 base, and 12 bases lay between the germline ends. CDR3 length: 16 amino acids. In DNA, the CDR3 is TGTGCCAGCAGTTTAGCAATCGGGGGTTCCTACAATGAGCAGTTCTTC. Translation: CASSLAIGGSYNEQFF. The full variable domain, with the rest looked up from reference TRBV28 and TRBJ2-1, is DVKVTQSSRYLVKRTGEKVFLECVQDMDHENMFWYRQDPGLGLRLIYFSYDVKMKEKGDIPEGYSVSREKKERFSLILESASTNQTSMYLCASSLAIGGSYNEQFFGPGTRLTVL.

V and J are TRBV6-1 and TRBJ1-2; TRBD1 matches at 8 bases. The CDR3 contains 15 residues. Germline V CDR1 and CDR2: MNHNS, SASEGT. J lost 8 bases, V lost 5 bases, and 13 bases had no gene match. The CDR3 here is CASSLAQGEVGGYTF. The CDR3 bases are TGTGCCAGCAGTCTAGCACAGGGGGAGGTTGGGGGCTACACCTTC.

The V gene is TRBV7-8, the J gene TRBJ2-7; a possible D gene is TRBD2 (6 bases). Germline lookup yields CDR1 SGHVS and CDR2 FQNEAQ. The CDR3 totals 13 residues. Deletions cut 5 bases from V and 2 bases from J, with 10 bases between. This CDR3 is CASSRGGAYEQYF. The CDR3 DNA reads as TGTGCCAGCAGCCGAGGCGGGGCCTACGAGCAGTACTTC.